The 5 T cell receptor beta chains presented below share a single source sample, sequenced in a study of control samples from healthy donors and cancer patients. Sequencing used immunoSEQ multiplex PCR; TCRdb keeps in-frame clones, though not all of them. The sample yields roughly 150,000 clones, 70% to 90% seen once. What was sequenced was blood. The receptor source for this set is a man aged 18 to 30 in good health.

The rearrangement links TRBV14 to TRBJ2-7; perhaps TRBD1 as D (6 bases). CDR1 SGHDN and CDR2 FVKESK come from the germline V gene. The CDR3 has 15 amino acids. V shed 0 bases and J shed 3 bases, with 12 bases lying between them. The CDR3, as DNA: TGTGCCAGCAGCCAAGAAGCAGGGGCCTACTACGAGCAGTACTTC. It yields the protein CASSQEAGAYYEQYF.

This clone was recorded once. The V gene is TRBV6-2 or TRBV6-3, the J gene TRBJ2-7; TRBD2 matches 10 bases. This CDR3 is 15 amino acids long. Germline V lookup: CDR1 MNHEY, CDR2 SVGEGT. The V and J ends lost 2 bases and 2 bases, in that order; junction bases with no gene match: 3. This CDR3 is CASSYVLAGAYEQYF. The CDR3 region has the DNA TGTGCCAGCAGTTACGTCCTAGCGGGGGCCTACGAGCAGTACTTC.

The chain is built from TRBV11-2 and TRBJ2-2, with 8 bases matching TRBD1. The V segment lost 5 bases and the J segment 4 bases; nucleotides outside the gene matches: 6. Germline V gene sequence: CDR1 SGHAT, CDR2 FQNNGV. The CDR3 length is 15 residues. DNA of the CDR3: TGTGCCAGCAGCCGGGACAGGCCCCTCACCGGGGAGCTGTTTTTT. The encoded protein is CASSRDRPLTGELFF.

The chain couples TRBV30 to TRBJ2-3; D is perhaps TRBD1 (5 bases). The germline V and J ends were trimmed by 0 bases and 6 bases, with 7 bases remaining between them. Germline-derived CDR1 and CDR2 are GTSNPN and SVGIG (reference sequence). The CDR3 loop spans 12 amino acids. The CDR3 nucleotides are TGTGCCTGGAGTGTACAGGTCGATACGCAGTATTTT. It yields the protein CAWSVQVDTQYF.

This chain uses TRBV9 with TRBJ2-1; a weak D match, TRBD2 (6 bases). CDR1 is SGDLS and CDR2 is YYNGEE in the germline V gene. The CDR3 consists of 13 residues. The ends were cut back, 5 bases at V and 4 bases at J, with 10 bases in the middle. CDR3 in DNA: TGTGCCAGCAGTCCTGGGGGGTACAATGAGCAGTTCTTC. Amino acids: CASSPGGYNEQFF.